This T cell receptor (beta chain) was documented in a study of shared clonotypes between healthy human individuals (dated by TCRdb to 2020 to 2021). Study-level background: A couple of women and a few men aged 18 to 49 years were included in the cohort. To increase sequencing depth and limit assay-specific biases, TCR repertoire library preparation and sequencing were carried out by different laboratories using diverse techniques. To estimate repertoire size and how much clonotypes are shared between individuals, the study performed deep sequencing of blood TCR repertoires from about 5 healthy adults. Per donor, leukapheresis produced somewhere between about 0.94 and 9.5 billion PBMCs. Broad study findings and their caveats: Sampling was restricted to blood, and TCR repertoires in tissue are likely to differ from TCR repertoires in blood. Based on pairwise subsampling, the degree of clonotype sharing among donors was expected to be affected by sequencing depth. Because the study included only a small number of donors, the genetic and exposure-history diversity represented was limited.

Donors were healthy HIV-negative adults with no recently reported acute infections or vaccinations. All donors were Caucasian adults living in Nashville, Tennessee, USA. For unsorted samples, 75 million to 90 million PBMCs were counted, and genomic DNA was extracted using the QIAamp DNA Blood Mini kit. Blood was obtained by leukapheresis, after which PBMCs were separated by Ficoll-Histopaque density gradient centrifugation and cryopreserved in liquid nitrogen vapor phase. Using the deep immunoSEQ assay, TCR CDR3 regions were amplified from genomic DNA by multiplex PCR. Extracted genomic DNA from each cell subset was distributed evenly across all wells of several immunoSEQ 96-well plates, and each plate was treated as a replicate. For unsorted PBMC, each replicate PCR was loaded with approximately 0.3 ug genomic DNA, equivalent to approximately 33,000 T cell genomes. Genomic DNA from unsorted PBMC was sequenced over ten immunoSEQ deep assay plates. The purified libraries were quantified using a Qubit 3.0 fluorometer, sized with a Bioanalyzer 2100, and then quantified again using the KAPA Library Quantification kit. Each immunoSEQ 96-well plate was sequenced on its own single-read 150-cycle Illumina NextSeq 550 flow cell. In the paper's pipeline: Because the immunoSEQ output included only junctional sequences and no quality scores, the filtering could not be the same as the filtering used for full-length reads. To assign V/J genes and CDR3, sequences were annotated using PyIR, a Python wrapper for IgBLAST v1.9, with IMGT germline references. Reads were filtered out if the reads had weak V/J assignments (E-value above 1e-6), no CDR3, stop codons, out-of-frame junctions, or ambiguous translated residues. A V3J clonotype was defined by an identical inferred V gene, J gene, and CDR3 amino acid sequence. Percentage overlap between repertoires was computed as shared unique clonotypes divided by the size of the smaller repertoire. RTK rarefaction, the Chao1 estimator, and Recon v2.1 estimates of unobserved clonotypes were used to assess repertoire richness. TCRdb took over this immuneACCESS table, retaining in-frame rearrangements with V and J assigned. Such tables are incomplete; in checked studies, under half of the missing clones stem from an unresolved V gene, and the remainder is unexplained. V and J calls and clone size follow that table, whereas D and trimming were derived from the DNA. The sample data list fewer than 500,000 clones, and over 75% of these were observed just once. The ten largest account for around an eighth of the sample.

This clone was seen a single time. Its antigen has not been determined. Base quality data are lacking; no much larger clone is found one base away. V ends up 7 bases short and J 6 bases short, with an unmatched junction base count of 10. Including cysteine and phenylalanine, the CDR3 has 16 amino acids. The kept DNA is CDR3 alone, 48 bases in frame from the first base. The germline V gene encodes CDR1 LNHDA and CDR2 SQIVND (reference sequence). Sequencing was performed on PBMCs. This TCR derives from a woman aged 40 to 50 in good health. Some clones in this sample may be carry-over from other donors' samples. Here the chain combines TRBV19 and TRBJ2-1, with TRBD1 matching 12 junction bases. The CDR3 here reads CASILSWDRGPNEQFF. The DNA sequence is as follows: TGTGCCAGTATCCTCTCCTGGGACAGGGGGCCCAATGAGCAGTTCTTC.